The source of this TCR beta chain is a study of cytomegalovirus exposure and HLA in healthy donors. PCR employed 60 Vbeta and 13 Jbeta primers. Sequenced by immunoSEQ multiplex PCR; TCRdb stores in-frame clones only, minus some. The specimen's table records approximately 140,000 clones. Study-wide findings and caveats: In a later analysis, TCR beta V- and J-gene trimming was associated with a missense DCLRE1C variant. The listing of 150 to 200 TCR beta chains classed them as cytomegalovirus-associated.

About this clone: What it recognizes is unknown.

CDR3 length: 16 amino acids. The V and J ends lost 0 bases and 0 bases, in that order; junction bases with no gene match: 2. CDR1 and CDR2 from the germline V gene are LGHNA and YNFKEQ. The sequencing input was PBMCs. This chain joins TRBV4-2 and TRBJ2-3; 8 bases are a match to TRBD2. The TCR comes from a woman aged 40 to 50 in good health and CMV-seronegative. The CDR3 sequence: CASSQDAGGSTDTQYF. CDR3 nucleotides: TGTGCCAGCAGCCAAGATGCGGGGGGCAGCACAGATACGCAGTATTTT.